These 25 T cell receptor beta chains were all obtained from the same sample, sequenced in a study of graft-versus-host responses after intestinal transplantation. TCRdb's copy holds only in-frame clones and misses some; the assay was immunoSEQ multiplex PCR. The sample contains under 45,000 clones, just over 90% of which appear only once. This specimen was PBMCs, taken 700 to 750 days after intestinal transplantation. The receptors were sampled from a human patient who received an intestinal transplant, so some T cells may come from the graft donor.

This clone was picked up one time. This sequence joins TRBV7-3 and TRBJ2-3, with a tentative D call TRBD2 (5 bases). Trimming removed 8 bases from V and 6 bases from J, with 18 bases in between. The CDR3 has 14 residues. The germline gives CDR1 SGHTA, CDR2 FQGTGA. The CDR3 region has the DNA TGTGCCAGCGCAACGGAAGGGAGAGGGGATACGCAGTATTTT. This codes for CASATEGRGDTQYF.

The rearrangement joins TRBV6-4 to TRBJ1-1; D may be TRBD1 (5 bases). V lost 6 bases and J lost 5, with 19 bases in between. The CDR3 contains 15 residues. Germline V gene data show CDR1 as MRHNA and CDR2 as SNTAGT. CDR3 nucleotides: TGTGCCAGCAGGCTGGAGGCAGGGCGGGGGACTGAAGCTTTCTTT. As protein: CASRLEAGRGTEAFF.

This clone came up a few times. The V gene is TRBV5-5, the J gene TRBJ1-4; D might be TRBD1 (5 bases). This CDR3 is built from 15 residues. The V end was cut by 2 bases, the J end by 6 bases, with 14 bases between. The germline V gene encodes CDR1 SGHKS and CDR2 YYEKEE (reference sequence). The DNA for the CDR3 is TGTGCCAGCAGCTTCTCCGGGGGAGACTATGAAAAACTGTTTTTT. It specifies CASSFSGGDYEKLFF. Filled out from reference TRBV5-5 and TRBJ1-4, the complete variable domain reads DAGVTQSPTHLIKTRGQQVTLRCSPISGHKSVSWYQQVLGQGPQFIFQYYEKEERGRGNFPDRFSARQFPNYSSELNVNALLLGDSALYLCASSFSGGDYEKLFFGSGTQLSVL.

The V call is TRBV5-1, the J call TRBJ2-7; no clear D gene. Germline assignment: CDR1 SGHRS and CDR2 YFSETQ. Between the trimmed V and J ends, which lost 6 bases and 4 bases, there was a span of 14 bases. The CDR3 runs 13 residues. DNA for the CDR3: TGCGCCAGCAAGGACCCTCCTAGGTACGAGCAGTACTTC. Translated: CASKDPPRYEQYF.

This clone showed up just once. The gene calls are TRBV10-3 and TRBJ2-5, with D unresolved. Germline V lookup: CDR1 ENHRY, CDR2 SYGVKD. Trimming took 4 bases from V and 1 from J, leaving 10 bases between them. The CDR3 is 14 amino acids. The CDR3 is CAISARTIQETQYF. The CDR3, as DNA: TGTGCCATCAGTGCGCGGACCATCCAAGAGACCCAGTACTTC.

Concerning this clone itself: The junction departs from germline at one end; a sequencing error may be responsible. The V gene is TRBV10-1, the J gene TRBJ2-2; D is possibly TRBD2 (6 bases). The germline CDR1 and CDR2 sequences are WNHNN and SYGVQD (reference sequence). The CDR3 is 13 amino acids. CDR3 nucleotides: TGCGCCAGCGGGTGGCCTAGCGACCGGGGAGCTGTTTTT. Its protein is CASGWPSDRGAVF.

The chain carries TRBV5-1 and TRBJ2-1; TRBD2 matches at 7 bases. The CDR3 consists of 16 residues. The J segment lost 6 bases and the V segment lost 2 bases, leaving 11 bases of the junction unmatched. Germline V CDR1 and CDR2: SGHRS, YFSETQ. The DNA of the CDR3 is TGCGCCAGCAGCTTTATGTCGGGGGGAATTGGCAATGAGCAGTTCTTC. This encodes CASSFMSGGIGNEQFF.

The CDR3 loop reads CASSLTGGRTGELFF. CDR3 nucleotide sequence: TGCGCCAGCAGCTTGACAGGGGGGCGCACCGGGGAGCTGTTTTTT. This sequence joins TRBV5-1 and TRBJ2-2, with TRBD1 matching 8 bases. Unmatched junction bases numbered 3, after V lost 1 base and J lost 4 bases. Per germline, CDR1 SGHRS and CDR2 YFSETQ. The CDR3 has 15 amino acids.

The chain is built from TRBV4-1 and TRBJ2-2; TRBD2 matches at 8 bases. CDR1 and CDR2 from the germline V gene are MGHRA and YSYEKL. The CDR3 runs to 17 residues. The J segment lost 3 bases and the V segment lost 6 bases, leaving 12 bases of the junction unmatched. The CDR3 region has the DNA TGCGCCAGCAGTCGTGTACGGGGGGGGCCGGACACCGGGGAGCTGTTTTTT. This translates into CASSRVRGGPDTGELFF.

The V and J genes are TRBV5-4 and TRBJ2-6, with D unresolved. The CDR3 sequence is 18 residues long. Germline V gene sequence: CDR1 SGHNT, CDR2 YYREEE (reference sequence). V lost 0 bases and J lost 5, with 18 bases in between. CDR3 coding DNA: TGTGCCAGCAGCTTGGCGGGCGCTTCTCGGTCGTGGGCCAACGTCCTGACTTTC. It yields the protein CASSLAGASRSWANVLTF.

In this sample, this clone turned up once. J is TRBJ1-1 and V is TRBV6-1; 7 positions match TRBD1. The CDR3 totals 13 residues. J lost 1 base, V lost 6 bases, and 2 bases had no gene match. Germline V gene data show CDR1 as MNHNS and CDR2 as SASEGT. The CDR3 sequence is CASRGGPNTEAFF. In DNA form, the CDR3 reads TGTGCCAGCAGAGGGGGCCCGAACACTGAAGCTTTCTTT.

This clone has just a few counts. The chain joins TRBV13 to TRBJ1-1; D perhaps matches TRBD1 (5 bases). V was pared by 5 bases and J by 4 bases, with 8 bases between. CDR1 PRHDT and CDR2 FYEKMQ come from the germline V gene (reference sequence). This CDR3 comprises 12 residues. CDR3 region: CASSGGGTEAFF. The CDR3 DNA reads as TGTGCCAGCAGCGGTGGGGGCACTGAAGCTTTCTTT. Variable domain in full (rest from reference TRBV13 and TRBJ1-1): AAGVIQSPRHLIKEKRETATLKCYPIPRHDTVYWYQQGPGQDPQFLISFYEKMQSDKGSIPDRFSAQQFSDYHSELNMSSLELGDSALYFCASSGGGTEAFFGQGTRLTVV.

The rearrangement joins TRBV19 to TRBJ1-5; tentatively, D is TRBD1 (6 bases). The germline CDR1 and CDR2 sequences are LNHDA and SQIVND (reference sequence). Trimming shortened V by 10 bases and J by 5 bases, and 12 bases separated the two germline ends. The CDR3 extends over 12 amino acids. The chain's CDR3 is CATRQADQPQHF. The CDR3 DNA reads TGTGCCACCCGACAGGCCGATCAGCCCCAGCATTTT.

The chain combines TRBV6-6 with TRBJ1-6, with unresolved D. CDR1 is MNHNY, CDR2 SVGAGI, per germline (reference sequence). Trimming took 0 bases from V and 9 from J, leaving 12 bases between them. The CDR3 extends over 15 amino acids. The CDR3 coding sequence is TGTGCCAGCAGTTACTCAGGTCAGGAGGTTTCACCCCTCCACTTT. Translation gives CASSYSGQEVSPLHF.

CDR3 in amino acids: CASSLGGRTSGIPYEQYF. CDR3 in DNA: TGTGCCAGCAGCTTAGGGGGTAGGACTAGCGGGATCCCCTACGAGCAGTACTTC. The V and J genes are TRBV7-9 and TRBJ2-7, with 12 bases lining up with TRBD2. Germline V gene lookup returns CDR1 SEHNR and CDR2 FQNEAQ (reference sequence). V trimming: 1 base; J trimming: 2 bases; junction bases outside the gene matches: 9. This CDR3 region has 18 residues.

This clone appeared once. The chain joins TRBV6-5 to TRBJ2-7; 7 bases fit TRBD1. Germline trimming cut 2 bases from V and 6 bases from J; bases unmatched to any gene: 4. Per germline, CDR1 MNHEY and CDR2 SVGAGI. The CDR3 spans 13 residues. CDR3 amino acids: CASSYPRQGEQYF. Here the CDR3 DNA reads TGTGCCAGCAGTTACCCCCGACAGGGCGAGCAGTACTTC.

The rearrangement uses TRBV5-1 and TRBJ2-3, with TRBD2 identical over 9 bases. CDR3 length equals 15 residues. Germline V gives CDR1 SGHRS, CDR2 YFSETQ. J lost 7 bases, V lost 4 bases, and 10 bases had no gene match. CDR3 sequence reads: CASSRSAGGIHTQYF. DNA for the CDR3: TGCGCCAGCAGCCGTTCCGCGGGAGGGATTCATACGCAGTATTTT.

The chain is built from TRBV6-1 and TRBJ2-5; weak D call: TRBD1 (7 bases). Trimming cost V 1 base and J 4 bases, with 10 bases left between them. The CDR3 is 14 amino acids. Per germline, CDR1 MNHNS and CDR2 SASEGT. CDR3 DNA: TGTGCCAGCAGTGAAGGACAGGGAGGAGAGACCCAGTACTTC. It specifies CASSEGQGGETQYF.

This chain uses TRBV6-1 with TRBJ1-4; no reliable D call. The CDR3 has 11 residues. CDR1 and CDR2 from the germline V gene are MNHNS and SASEGT. Deletions cut 1 base from V and 11 bases from J, with 5 bases between. This CDR3 reads CASSEGEKLFF. The CDR3 coding sequence is TGTGCCAGCAGTGAAGGGGAGAAACTGTTTTTT.

This chain uses TRBV4-2 with TRBJ2-6; D not certain. The CDR3 runs to 16 residues. Germline CDR1 is LGHNA and CDR2 is YNFKEQ. Trimming pared 1 base from V and 0 bases from J, leaving 7 bases between. CDR3: CASSQVVASGANVLTF. Here the CDR3 DNA reads TGTGCCAGCAGCCAAGTGGTCGCCTCTGGGGCCAACGTCCTGACTTTC.

The chain combines TRBV7-9 with TRBJ2-5; a weak D match, TRBD1 (5 bases). There are 14 residues in the CDR3. In germline, CDR1 is SEHNR, CDR2 FQNEAQ (reference sequence). The germline V and J ends were trimmed by 1 base and 4 bases, with 10 bases remaining between them. CDR3 in DNA: TGTGCCAGCAGCTTAGGGCAGGGCCCAGAGACCCAGTACTTC. Its translation: CASSLGQGPETQYF.

This clone showed up just once. The chain employs TRBV9 and TRBJ1-2; a possible D gene is TRBD1 (5 bases). Germline assignment: CDR1 SGDLS and CDR2 YYNGEE. V lost 3 bases to trimming and J lost 7 bases, with 25 bases between them. This CDR3 has 17 residues. The CDR3 here is CASSEAPVPRIGGGYTF. The DNA of the CDR3 is TGTGCCAGCAGCGAGGCACCGGTACCCAGGATTGGGGGTGGCTACACCTTC.

This chain uses TRBV2 with TRBJ2-3; 9 positions match TRBD2. Germline trimming cut 6 bases from V and 1 base from J; bases unmatched to any gene: 2. The CDR3 sequence is 14 residues long. Germline CDR1 is SNHLY and CDR2 is FYNNEI. CDR3 amino acids: CASRIAGGTDTQYF. The CDR3 nucleotides read TGTGCCAGCAGGATAGCGGGGGGCACAGATACGCAGTATTTT.

CDR3 sequence (DNA): TGTGCCAGCAGCCAATGGGCGCCGGGAGGCCCGTACAATGAGCAGTTCTTC. Protein product: CASSQWAPGGPYNEQFF. V is TRBV7-3 and J is TRBJ2-1; 7 bases align to TRBD2. This CDR3 spans 17 amino acids. Germline-derived CDR1 and CDR2 are SGHTA and FQGTGA. V trimming: 5 bases; J trimming: 4 bases; junction bases outside the gene matches: 14.

The chain has TRBV6-6 and TRBJ1-5, with D unclear. The V end lost 8 bases, the J end lost 3 bases, and 11 bases lay between the germline ends. The CDR3 extends over 13 amino acids. Germline V CDR1 and CDR2: MNHNY, SVGAGI (reference sequence). The DNA for the CDR3 is TGTGCCAGCGGGATCCCGCTCAATCAGCCCCAGCATTTT. It is translated as CASGIPLNQPQHF.